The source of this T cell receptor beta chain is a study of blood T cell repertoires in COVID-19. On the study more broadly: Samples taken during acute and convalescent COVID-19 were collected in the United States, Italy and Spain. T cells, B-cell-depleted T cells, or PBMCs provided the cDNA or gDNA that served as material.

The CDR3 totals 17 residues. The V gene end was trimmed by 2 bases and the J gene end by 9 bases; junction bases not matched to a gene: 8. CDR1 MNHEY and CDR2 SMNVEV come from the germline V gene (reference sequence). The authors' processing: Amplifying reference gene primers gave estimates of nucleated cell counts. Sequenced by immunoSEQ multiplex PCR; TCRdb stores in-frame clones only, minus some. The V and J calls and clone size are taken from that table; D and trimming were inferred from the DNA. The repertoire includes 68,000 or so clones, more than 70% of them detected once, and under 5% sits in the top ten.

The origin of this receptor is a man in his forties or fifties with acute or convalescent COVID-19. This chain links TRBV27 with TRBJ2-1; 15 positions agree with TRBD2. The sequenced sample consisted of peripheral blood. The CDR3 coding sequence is TGTGCCAGCAGTTTACGGACTAGCGGGAGGGCCTCGAGTGAGCAGTTCTTC. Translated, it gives CASSLRTSGRASSEQFF.